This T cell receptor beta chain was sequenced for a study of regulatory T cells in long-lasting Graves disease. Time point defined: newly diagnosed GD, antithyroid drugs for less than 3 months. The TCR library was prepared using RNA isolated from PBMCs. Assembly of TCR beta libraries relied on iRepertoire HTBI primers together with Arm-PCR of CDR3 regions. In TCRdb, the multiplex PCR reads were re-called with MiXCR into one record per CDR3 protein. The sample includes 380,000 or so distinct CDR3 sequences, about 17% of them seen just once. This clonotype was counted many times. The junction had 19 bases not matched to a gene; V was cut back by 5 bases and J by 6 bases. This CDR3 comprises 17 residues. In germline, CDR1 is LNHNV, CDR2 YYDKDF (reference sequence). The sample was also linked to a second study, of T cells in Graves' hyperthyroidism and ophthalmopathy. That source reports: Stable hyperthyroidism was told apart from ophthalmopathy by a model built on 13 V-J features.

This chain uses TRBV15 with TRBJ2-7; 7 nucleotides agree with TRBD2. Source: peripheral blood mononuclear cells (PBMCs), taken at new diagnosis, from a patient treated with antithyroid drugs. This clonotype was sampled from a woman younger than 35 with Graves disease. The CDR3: CATSLQRRSSGGSEQYF. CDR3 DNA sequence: TGTGCCACCAGCCTCCAGAGAAGGTCTAGCGGTGGGTCCGAGCAGTACTTC.